This record looks at one T cell receptor (beta chain) sequence and its context. As yet, its antigen is unknown. These data come from a study of radiotherapy plus CTLA-4 blockade in lung cancer. V dropped 5 bases and J dropped 8; count of bases not matched to a gene: 13. This CDR3 is built from 16 residues. From germline, CDR1 is SGHVS and CDR2 FQNEAQ. Study results and limitations: Interferon-beta, together with early blood T cell clone dynamics, reportedly best predicted response. Radiotherapy with ipilimumab was followed by blood expansion of tumor-derived clones.

The table came from immunoSEQ multiplex PCR; TCRdb's copy has only in-frame clones and leaves some out. The table has tens of thousands of clones, 70% to 90% seen once. Specimen: peripheral blood, collected from a patient treated with radiotherapy plus ipilimumab. The TCR sequence derives from a human donor with non-small cell lung cancer whose response to radiotherapy plus ipilimumab could not be evaluated. This chain links TRBV7-8 with TRBJ2-1, with 9 nucleotides matching TRBD2. For the CDR3, the DNA is TGTGCCAGCAGCCCATGGGGGGGGACTAGCTTGGATGAGCAGTTCTTC. Protein sequence: CASSPWGGTSLDEQFF.